Included here is one TCR beta chain sequence, with context. The limits of the CDR3 on the DNA are not certain, so only TCRdb's listed CDR3 is given. The sample comes from a study of blood T cell repertoires in COVID-19. Study context: Specimens from acute and convalescent COVID-19 originated in the United States, Italy and Spain. T cells, B-cell-depleted T cells, or PBMCs supplied cDNA or gDNA.

Per the authors' pipeline: Counts of nucleated cells, estimated from reference gene primer amplification, were obtained. This table comes from immunoSEQ multiplex PCR, and its TCRdb copy is limited to in-frame clones, with some not included. The V and J calls and clone size were taken over from that table, and D and trimming were inferred from the DNA. The sample has 60,000 to 85,000 clones, roughly 80% seen once. The CDR3 is 16 amino acids long, termini counted. Per germline, CDR1 MDHEN and CDR2 SYDVKM. The source material was peripheral blood. The source is a man in his 70s who had recovered from COVID-19. The chain couples TRBV28 to TRBJ2-1; the D segment call TRBD2 is taken from the table without a DNA check. CDR3 amino acids: CASSSSGGDSYNEQFF.